This TCR beta chain was recovered during a study of CD8 T cells in Susac syndrome. CD8+ and CD4+ T cells circulating in blood were sequenced for TCR beta. Treatment-naive patients with stable or active relapsing-remitting disease were the multiple sclerosis controls. TEMRA cells were FACS-enriched, with CD8+ and CD4+ T cells isolated negatively. Between the trimmed V and J ends, which lost 0 bases and 3 bases, there was a span of 15 bases. Germline V gene lookup returns CDR1 SGHRS and CDR2 YFSETQ. The CDR3 is made up of 17 amino acids. With random hexamers, reverse transcription was performed on about 0.5 to 1 ug of RNA. With immunoSEQ multiplex PCR, TCR beta CDR3 was amplified across 54 Vbeta and 13 Jbeta. One entry per CDR3 protein results from TCRdb running MiXCR on the immunoSEQ multiplex PCR reads. This sample has fewer than 350,000 distinct CDR3 sequences, with around 85% found just once.

Source material: CD8+ T cells from PBMCs. The receptor's source is a human donor with multiple sclerosis. V is TRBV5-1 and J is TRBJ1-4, with a tentative D call TRBD1 (5 bases). CDR3 sequence reads: CASSLGGGAQANEKLFF. The CDR3 nucleotides are TGCGCCAGCAGCTTGGGCGGCGGGGCGCAGGCTAATGAAAAACTGTTTTTT.